The present entry profiles one TCR beta chain with its context. What it binds is unknown. Libraries were prepared by immunoSEQ multiplex PCR; TCRdb keeps only in-frame clonotypes and omits some of them. The sample shows approximately 100,000 clones, approximately 84% of them seen only once. This entry belongs to a study of OX40 agonist ivuxolimab in advanced cancers. At the level of the study: Patient treatment consisted of intravenous ivuxolimab administration every 2 weeks at 0.01 to 10 mg/kg. Study outcomes and limitations: At doses 0.1 to 3.0 mg/kg, CD4+ and CD8+ clones expanded. Expanded clones were, on average, more numerous among CD8+ T cells than CD4+.

The clonotype originates from an adult with an advanced solid tumor such as melanoma, head and neck, liver or kidney cancer. The sample was CD4+ or CD8+ T cells sorted from blood, taken in a trial of the OX40 agonist ivuxolimab.

The CDR3 loop reads CASSFTANYGYTF. CDR3 bases: TGTGCCAGCAGTTTCACGGCTAACTATGGCTACACCTTC. This chain connects TRBV27 to TRBJ1-2; no clear D gene. Germline CDR1 reads MNHEY; CDR2 reads SMNVEV (reference sequence). V was pared by 3 bases and J by 0 bases, with 5 bases between. This CDR3 has 13 amino acids.